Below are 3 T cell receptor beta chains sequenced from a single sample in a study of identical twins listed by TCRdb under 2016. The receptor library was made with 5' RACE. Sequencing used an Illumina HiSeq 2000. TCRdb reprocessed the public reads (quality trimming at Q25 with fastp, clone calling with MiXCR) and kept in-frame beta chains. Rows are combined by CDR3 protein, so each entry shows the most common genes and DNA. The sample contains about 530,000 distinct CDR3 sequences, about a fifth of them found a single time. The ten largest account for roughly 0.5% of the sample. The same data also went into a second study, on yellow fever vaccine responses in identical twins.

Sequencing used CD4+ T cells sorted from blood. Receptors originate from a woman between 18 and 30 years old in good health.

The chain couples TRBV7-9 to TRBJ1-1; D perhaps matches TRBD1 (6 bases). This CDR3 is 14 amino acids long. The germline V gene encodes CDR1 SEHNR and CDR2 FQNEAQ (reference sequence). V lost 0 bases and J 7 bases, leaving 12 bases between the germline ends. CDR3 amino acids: CASSLAEGRGEAFF. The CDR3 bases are TGTGCCAGCAGCTTAGCGGAAGGCAGGGGTGAAGCTTTCTTT. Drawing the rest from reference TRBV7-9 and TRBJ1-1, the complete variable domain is DTGVSQNPRHKITKRGQNVTFRCDPISEHNRLYWYRQTLGQGPEFLTYFQNEAQLEKSRLLSDRFSAERPKGSFSTLEIQRTEQGDSAMYLCASSLAEGRGEAFFGQGTRLTVV.

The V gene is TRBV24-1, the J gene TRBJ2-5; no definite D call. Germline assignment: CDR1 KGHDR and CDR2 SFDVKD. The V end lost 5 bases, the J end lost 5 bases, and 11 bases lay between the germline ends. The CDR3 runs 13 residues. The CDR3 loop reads CATSVGYFETQYF. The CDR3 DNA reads TGTGCCACCAGTGTGGGCTACTTCGAGACCCAGTACTTC.

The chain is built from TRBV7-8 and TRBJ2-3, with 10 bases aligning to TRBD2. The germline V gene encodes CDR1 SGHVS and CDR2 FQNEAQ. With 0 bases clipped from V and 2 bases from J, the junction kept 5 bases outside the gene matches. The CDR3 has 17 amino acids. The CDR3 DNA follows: TGTGCCAGCAGCTTAGCGAGACTAGCGGGCCTCACAGATACGCAGTATTTT. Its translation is CASSLARLAGLTDTQYF.